This TCR beta chain was sequenced for a study of beta chain features in type 1 diabetes. V was trimmed by 4 bases and J by 3 bases, leaving 7 bases between them. Germline lookup yields CDR1 LNHDA and CDR2 SQIVND (reference sequence). The CDR3 is 13 amino acids. Whole-study results and caveats: Shorter TCRB CDR3s, moderately but significantly so, marked every one of the four CD4+ subsets in Type 1 diabetes patients.

Every bit of the isolated RNA underwent reverse transcription, so sequencing read expressed TCRB transcripts. Here immunoSEQ multiplex PCR was the method, and the copy in TCRdb shows in-frame clones only, minus some. This table has approximately 130,000 clones, around a sixth appearing once. This clone was recorded a few times. What it binds is not known. The sequence came from a man aged 18 to 29 with type 1 diabetes. The V call is TRBV19, the J call TRBJ2-1; D not certain. Sequencing input: central memory CD4+ T cells from blood. The CDR3 loop reads CASSSFSYNEQFF. The DNA for the CDR3 is TGTGCCAGTAGTAGCTTCAGCTACAATGAGCAGTTCTTC. Supplemented by reference TRBV19 and TRBJ2-1, the full variable domain reads DGGITQSPKYLFRKEGQNVTLSCEQNLNHDAMYWYRQDPGQGLRLIYYSQIVNDFQKGDIAEGYSVSREKKESFPLTVTSAQKNPTAFYLCASSSFSYNEQFFGPGTRLTVL.